Listed here are 10 T cell receptor beta chains from one sample, sequenced in a study of T-cell memory formation after mild COVID-19. TCRdb re-derived calls from the 5' RACE reads in MiXCR, one entry per CDR3 protein. The sample holds 25,000 to 35,000 distinct CDR3 sequences, 6.5% to 9% seen once. The sequencing input was PBMCs or a T cell subset sorted from them (not recorded which). The receptor source for this set is an adult woman who had mild COVID-19 (a few samples of this study predate the infection). Cell type and time point are not known.

This clonotype was counted many times. V gene TRBV5-1 combines with J gene TRBJ2-5; 7 nucleotides match TRBD1. Germline CDR1 is SGHRS and CDR2 is YFSETQ. V trimming: 4 bases; J trimming: 3 bases; junction bases outside the gene matches: 12. This CDR3 region has 16 residues. DNA for the CDR3: TGCGCCAGCAGCACGGGTAGTGGGGACAGAAAAGAGACCCAGTACTTC. It codes for CASSTGSGDRKETQYF. Variable domain in full (rest from reference TRBV5-1 and TRBJ2-5): KAGVTQTPRYLIKTRGQQVTLSCSPISGHRSVSWYQQTPGQGLQFLFEYFSETQRNKGNFPGRFSGRQFSNSRSEMNVSTLELGDSALYLCASSTGSGDRKETQYFGPGTRLLVL.

This clonotype was observed many times. The J gene is TRBJ1-6, the V gene TRBV12-3 or TRBV12-4, with a weak D call TRBD1 (6 bases). The V and J ends lost 4 bases and 9 bases respectively, with 10 bases between them. This CDR3 is 13 amino acids long. The CDR3 nucleotides are TGTGCCAGCAGTTCCAGGGGAGTTTCACCCCTCCACTTT. This gives the protein CASSSRGVSPLHF.

At least ten counts were recorded for this clonotype. V and J are TRBV7-2 and TRBJ2-7; D remains unclear. CDR3 size: 11 residues. Trimming removed 5 bases from V and 3 bases from J, with 5 bases in between. Germline V gene lookup returns CDR1 SGHTA and CDR2 FQGNSA. The chain's CDR3 is CASSPLYEQYF. The CDR3 DNA sequence: TGTGCCAGCAGCCCACTCTACGAGCAGTACTTC.

This clonotype was seen many times. This chain joins TRBV7-2 and TRBJ2-1, with 9 bases fitting TRBD2. Germline V gene sequence: CDR1 SGHTA, CDR2 FQGNSA. CDR3 size: 14 residues. V shed 1 base and J 14 bases; nucleotides not matched to a gene: 9. CDR3 sequence: CASSLETAGGTEFF. The CDR3 bases are TGTGCCAGCAGCTTAGAAACGGCGGGAGGGACCGAGTTCTTC.

Worth noting for this clonotype: This could be a read error, since a much larger clone is one nucleotide away. V usage is TRBV9 and J usage is TRBJ2-5; possible D gene TRBD1, 6 bases. Germline-derived CDR1 and CDR2 are SGDLS and YYNGEE. This CDR3 comprises 14 residues. The germline V and J ends were trimmed by 0 bases and 3 bases, with 9 bases remaining between them. CDR3 in DNA: TGTGCCAGCAGCGTAGGCAGGGGTGAAGAGACCCAGTACTTC. As protein: CASSVGRGEETQYF.

This clonotype has a count of ten or more. The rearrangement links TRBV6-1 to TRBJ1-6, with 10 bases fitting TRBD1. The V gene end was trimmed by 5 bases and the J gene end by 7 bases; junction bases not matched to a gene: 2. The CDR3 is 14 amino acids. Germline V CDR1 and CDR2: MNHNS, SASEGT. The CDR3 sequence: CASSLDRGNSPLHF. CDR3 in DNA: TGTGCCAGCAGTTTGGACAGGGGGAATTCACCCCTCCACTTT.

This clonotype came up many times. The CDR3 loop is CASSQKDREGPDTQYF. In DNA, the CDR3 is TGCGCCAGCAGCCAGAAGGACAGGGAAGGCCCAGATACGCAGTATTTT. The J gene is TRBJ2-3, the V gene TRBV4-3, with TRBD1 matching over 8 bases. CDR1 and CDR2 from the germline V gene are LGHNA and YSLEER. CDR3 length equals 16 residues. V gave up 3 bases and J gave up 4 bases; unmatched junction bases: 9.

This clonotype was detected many times. V and J are TRBV29-1 and TRBJ2-1; TRBD1 matches at 7 bases. The CDR3 totals 14 residues. The V gene's germline CDR1 is SQVTM and CDR2 ANQGSEA. After removal of 6 bases from V and 5 bases from J, the junction contained 10 bases not matched to a gene. CDR3 sequence (DNA): TGCAGCGTGGGCGTCGGGACAGACGACAATGAGCAGTTCTTC. The encoded protein is CSVGVGTDDNEQFF.

This clonotype was seen more than once but under ten times. The rearrangement joins TRBV28 to TRBJ2-7; 7 bases are a match to TRBD1. Per the germline V gene, CDR1 is MDHEN and CDR2 is SYDVKM. This CDR3 has 13 residues. After removal of 5 bases from V and 2 bases from J, the junction contained 3 bases not matched to a gene. CDR3 sequence (DNA): TGTGCCAGCAGTGACAGGGATCCCTACGAGCAGTACTTC. Protein sequence: CASSDRDPYEQYF.

This clonotype was counted ten times or more. CDR3 protein: CASKSLVGTQYF. The DNA for the CDR3 is TGTGCCAGCAAGTCCTTGGTCGGTACGCAGTATTTT. The genes are TRBV12-3 or TRBV12-4 and TRBJ2-3; no definite D call. With 7 bases removed from V and 8 bases from J, the gap between germline ends came to 13 bases. The CDR3 totals 12 residues.